The next 23 T cell receptor beta chains were all read from a single sample in a study of T cell repertoires in aging, cancer and after chemotherapy. Rearranged V-D-J TRB sequences were amplified with a mixed TRB-A/B primer pool. A single record per CDR3 protein comes from TCRdb applying MiXCR to the multiplex PCR reads. The repertoire has 6,000 or so distinct CDR3 sequences, 35% of them found once; the top ten carry about 41%. Amplification of TCR beta used genomic DNA extracted from peripheral blood. Sequenced material: blood. These receptors originate from a human donor in good health.

This clonotype is labeled as medium-sized. This rearrangement joins TRBV19 to TRBJ1-2, with a possible D match to TRBD1 (6 bases). The CDR3 runs to 14 residues. Looked up from germline, CDR1 is LNHDA and CDR2 is SQIVND (reference sequence). Trimming took off 7 bases at V and 8 bases at J, with 20 bases between the two ends. The CDR3 protein is CASIFPGHSDGYTF. DNA of the CDR3: TGTGCCAGTATTTTCCCGGGACATAGTGACGGCTACACCTTC.

The rearrangement joins TRBV11-3 to TRBJ2-5; 7 bases map to TRBD1. CDR3 size: 15 residues. Germline V gene lookup returns CDR1 SGHNT and CDR2 YENEEA. V was clipped by 5 bases and J by 2 bases; unmatched bases: 8. Here the CDR3 DNA reads TGTGCCAGCAGCCAAGATCCAGGGGGTCAAGAGACCCAGTACTTC. This encodes CASSQDPGGQETQYF.

The rearrangement links TRBV24-1 to TRBJ2-6; either TRBD1 or TRBD2 may fit D (6 bases each). V was trimmed by 4 bases and J by 3 bases, leaving 18 bases between them. Looked up from germline, CDR1 is KGHDR and CDR2 is SFDVKD. The CDR3 contains 18 residues. The DNA of the CDR3 is TGTGCCACCAGTGACCCCGCGGAGGGGGTGAGTGGGGCCAACGTCCTGACTTTC. Its protein product is CATSDPAEGVSGANVLTF.

The sample holds a few counts of this clonotype. This chain joins TRBV12-3 or TRBV12-4 and TRBJ1-4; no clear D. The CDR3 length is 17 residues. V was trimmed by 5 bases and J by 4 bases, leaving 20 bases between them. CDR3 DNA sequence: TGTGCCAGCAGTGACGGATCCGCCGGACCCTATAATGAAAAACTGTTTTTT. It encodes CASSDGSAGPYNEKLFF.

This clonotype occurred a few times. The chain links TRBV18 to TRBJ1-5; TRBD1 matches 11 bases. The V and J ends lost 4 bases and 3 bases, in that order; junction bases with no gene match: 5. CDR3 length: 16 residues. CDR1 KGHSH and CDR2 LQKENI come from the germline V gene. CDR3 in DNA: TGTGCCAGCTCACTAGGGACAGGGGGGACCAATCAGCCCCAGCATTTT. Its translation is CASSLGTGGTNQPQHF.

This clonotype turned up a few times. The V gene is TRBV5-6, the J gene TRBJ2-2; D may match TRBD1 or TRBD2 (5 bases each). Germline assignment: CDR1 SGHDT and CDR2 YYEEEE. Trimming removed 0 bases at V and 5 bases at J, with 11 bases between. The CDR3 covers 15 residues. CDR3 protein: CASSLEGTWTGELFF. CDR3 in DNA: TGTGCCAGCAGCTTGGAAGGGACCTGGACCGGGGAGCTGTTTTTT.

This clonotype came up a few times. The V call is TRBV30, the J call TRBJ2-3; TRBD2 matches at 12 bases. This CDR3 spans 20 amino acids. V was clipped by 0 bases and J by 0 bases; unmatched bases: 13. The germline V gene has CDR1 GTSNPN and CDR2 SVGIG (reference sequence). The CDR3 loop is CAWSVGPSGRVRWSTDTQYF. CDR3 DNA: TGTGCCTGGAGTGTGGGGCCTAGCGGGAGGGTCCGGTGGAGCACAGATACGCAGTATTTT.

The chain employs TRBV5-5 and TRBJ2-5, with unresolved D. The CDR3 is made up of 11 amino acids. Looked up from germline, CDR1 is SGHKS and CDR2 is YYEKEE (reference sequence). V lost 0 bases to trimming and J lost 6 bases, with 3 bases between them. CDR3 nucleotide sequence: TGTGCCAGCAGCTTGGAAAAGACCCAGTACTTC. It translates to CASSLEKTQYF.

This clonotype was counted a few times. The chain has TRBV4-2 and TRBJ1-6; the D gene is possibly TRBD1 (6 bases). CDR3 length: 16 amino acids. V was shortened by 0 bases and J by 10 bases, with 16 bases between the two germline ends. CDR1 LGHNA and CDR2 YNFKEQ come from the germline V gene. CDR3 loop: CASSQDRGAAGSPLHF. In nucleotides, the CDR3 is TGTGCCAGCAGCCAAGATCGGGGGGCGGCGGGGTCACCCCTCCACTTT.

This clonotype is medium-sized within its sample. The chain is built from TRBV7-6 and TRBJ2-2, with 7 bases fitting TRBD1. Per the germline V gene, CDR1 is SGHVS and CDR2 is FNYEAQ. The CDR3 runs to 17 residues. V trimming: 6 bases; J trimming: 1 base; junction bases outside the gene matches: 11. DNA for the CDR3: TGTGCCAGCAGTACCACCCCCGGACAGGAGAACACCGGGGAGCTGTTTTTT. Translated, it gives CASSTTPGQENTGELFF.

This clonotype appeared a single time. The genes are TRBV24-1 and TRBJ2-1; 9 bases are shared with TRBD1. V lost 9 bases, J lost 6 bases, and 8 bases stayed unmatched. The CDR3 sequence is 14 residues long. The V gene's germline CDR1 is KGHDR and CDR2 SFDVKD. In DNA form, the CDR3 reads TGTGCCACCGCCACCGGGACAGGGTCCAATGAGCAGTTCTTC. It is translated as CATATGTGSNEQFF.

The table lists this clonotype with a count of one. V gene TRBV10-3 combines with J gene TRBJ2-2; D remains ambiguous. This CDR3 has 13 amino acids. The ends were cut back, 1 base at V and 2 bases at J, with 2 bases in the middle. Germline V gene sequence: CDR1 ENHRY, CDR2 SYGVKD. The CDR3 DNA is TGTGCCATCAGTGAGTTCAACACCGGGGAGCTGTTTTTT. It is translated as CAISEFNTGELFF.

This sequence joins TRBV5-6 and TRBJ2-7; tentatively, D is TRBD1 (6 bases). CDR1 and CDR2 from the germline V gene are SGHDT and YYEEEE. Trimming removed 6 bases at V and 1 base at J, with 11 bases between. The length of the CDR3 is 13 residues. CDR3 nucleotides: TGTGCCAGCACCCTAAGGGGGTCCTACGAGCAGTACTTC. This gives the protein CASTLRGSYEQYF.

In this sample, this clonotype turned up a few times. The chain couples TRBV19 to TRBJ2-1, with unresolved D. The CDR3 totals 14 residues. In germline, CDR1 is LNHDA, CDR2 SQIVND (reference sequence). V lost 5 bases to trimming and J lost 1 base, with 9 bases between them. CDR3 in DNA: TGTGCCAGTAGTGGCCTACCATCCTACAATGAGCAGTTCTTC. Its translation: CASSGLPSYNEQFF.

CDR3 coding DNA: TGTGCCAGCTCACTCGCCCGGGACTACAATGAGCAGTTCTTC. Encoded protein: CASSLARDYNEQFF. The gene calls are TRBV18 and TRBJ2-1, with a weak D call TRBD2 (5 bases). The CDR3 loop spans 14 amino acids. Germline values: CDR1 KGHSH, CDR2 LQKENI. Trimming removed 4 bases at V and 3 bases at J, with 10 bases between.

The rearrangement uses TRBV18 and TRBJ2-5; D not resolved. This CDR3 is 12 amino acids long. The ends were cut back, 4 bases at V and 2 bases at J, with 5 bases in the middle. Germline V gives CDR1 KGHSH, CDR2 LQKENI. The CDR3 here is CASSLAQETQYF. For the CDR3, the DNA is TGTGCCAGCTCACTTGCACAAGAGACCCAGTACTTC.

Written as DNA, the CDR3 is TGTGCCAGCAGCTTGATCCGACTCTCACCCCTCCACTTT. Its protein product is CASSLIRLSPLHF. The chain is built from TRBV5-6 and TRBJ1-6; D is undetermined. Per germline, CDR1 SGHDT and CDR2 YYEEEE. This CDR3 region has 13 residues. Trimming left V 1 base short and J 10 bases short, with 9 bases between.

J is TRBJ1-5 and V is TRBV20-1, with 7 bases aligning to TRBD1. The germline V gene has CDR1 DFQATT and CDR2 SNEGSKA (reference sequence). The CDR3 length is 15 residues. Trimming cost V 2 bases and J 4 bases; bases outside gene matches: 8. The CDR3 region is CSARSPQGGNQPQHF. The CDR3, as DNA: TGCAGTGCTAGATCCCCCCAGGGGGGGAATCAGCCCCAGCATTTT.

In this sample, this clonotype turned up a few times. The chain is built from TRBV5-6 and TRBJ1-5, with 7 positions matching TRBD1. J was trimmed by 2 bases and V by 3 bases; bases with no gene match: 5. The germline V gene has CDR1 SGHDT and CDR2 YYEEEE. CDR3 length: 15 amino acids. The CDR3 loop is CASSYRGWGNQPQHF. CDR3 DNA: TGTGCCAGCAGCTACAGGGGATGGGGCAATCAGCCCCAGCATTTT.

This clonotype was detected a few times. The chain recombines TRBV29-1 with TRBJ1-1; D gene ambiguous. The V gene lost 4 bases and the J gene lost 4 bases, with 16 bases spanning the gap. CDR1 and CDR2 from the germline V gene are SQVTM and ANQGSEA. The CDR3 totals 14 residues. This chain's CDR3 is CSVVEGIGTTEAFF. Here the CDR3 DNA reads TGCAGCGTTGTTGAAGGAATCGGAACCACTGAAGCTTTCTTT. Full variable domain (outside the CDR3, taken from reference TRBV29-1 and TRBJ1-1): SAVISQKPSRDICQRGTSLTIQCQVDSQVTMMFWYRQQPGQSLTLIATANQGSEATYESGFVIDKFPISRPNLTFSTLTVSNMSPEDSSIYLCSVVEGIGTTEAFFGQGTRLTVV.

This clonotype occurred a few times. CDR3 sequence (DNA): TGTGCCAGCAGTCCTCGGACCCCGGGGGAGGAGCAGTACTTC. Translated: CASSPRTPGEEQYF. V gene TRBV27 combines with J gene TRBJ2-7, with a tentative D call TRBD2 (6 bases). Trimming stripped 5 bases from V and 7 bases from J, with 18 bases between. Germline values: CDR1 MNHEY, CDR2 SMNVEV (reference sequence). The CDR3 is made up of 14 amino acids.

This clonotype turned up a few times. The chain recombines TRBV27 with TRBJ2-7, with D possibly TRBD1 on 6 matching bases. V was trimmed by 2 bases and J by 6 bases, leaving 17 bases between them. The CDR3 is 15 amino acids. From germline, CDR1 is MNHEY and CDR2 SMNVEV (reference sequence). CDR3 nucleotides: TGTGCCAGCAGTTTAACGTGGGGGCCGGGCGCCGAGCAGTACTTC. It translates to CASSLTWGPGAEQYF.

This chain joins TRBV19 and TRBJ1-5; D remains ambiguous. The CDR3 consists of 13 residues. Trimming pared 7 bases from V and 7 bases from J, leaving 14 bases between. The germline gives CDR1 LNHDA, CDR2 SQIVND (reference sequence). This CDR3 reads CASTMGGGQPQHF. CDR3 in DNA: TGTGCCAGTACCATGGGAGGAGGCCAGCCCCAGCATTTT.